In its sample, the clone carrying this T cell receptor beta chain was seen a few times. This sample is drawn from a study of T cells after yellow fever vaccination. The CDR3 consists of 16 residues. Per germline, CDR1 SGHTA and CDR2 FQGNSA. The V gene end was trimmed by 4 bases and the J gene end by 3 bases; junction bases not matched to a gene: 9. TCRdb independently ran MiXCR on the 5' RACE reads; one entry per CDR3 protein. The table includes some 320,000 distinct CDR3 sequences, around 8.6% detected once. The chain employs TRBV7-2 and TRBJ1-5, with 7 bases that match TRBD1. The source was CD4+ T cells sorted from PBMCs, collected 5 days after the yellow fever booster vaccination. The sequence was obtained from a man aged 18 to 35 who received the YFV17D yellow fever vaccine. The CDR3 protein is CASSWSGTAINQPQHF. In DNA form, the CDR3 reads TGTGCCAGCAGCTGGAGCGGGACAGCTATCAATCAGCCCCAGCATTTT.